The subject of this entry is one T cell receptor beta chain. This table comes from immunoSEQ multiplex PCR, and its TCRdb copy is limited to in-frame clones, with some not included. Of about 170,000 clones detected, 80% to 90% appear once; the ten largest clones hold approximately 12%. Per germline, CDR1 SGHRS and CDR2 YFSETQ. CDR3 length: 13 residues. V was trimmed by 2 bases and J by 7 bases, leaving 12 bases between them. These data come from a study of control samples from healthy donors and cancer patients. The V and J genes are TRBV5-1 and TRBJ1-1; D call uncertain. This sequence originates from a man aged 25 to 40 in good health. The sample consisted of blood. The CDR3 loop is CASSLRPRSEAFF. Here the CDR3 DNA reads TGCGCCAGCAGCTTAAGGCCCCGGAGTGAAGCTTTCTTT.